This entry concerns a single TCR beta chain. Its specificity is unknown. Terminally differentiated effector memory CD45RA+ cells were left out of the naive CD8 fraction, which was CD45RO-negative and positively selected for CCR7. The germline gives CDR1 SGHDN, CDR2 FVKESK. The ends were cut back, 4 bases at V and 1 base at J, with 16 bases in the middle. The CDR3 has 16 residues. When replicate PCRs were run on sorted subsets, they used 200 to 250 ng DNA, some 29,000 T cell genomes. Only in-frame clones appear in the TCRdb table, and some are missing; sequencing was by immunoSEQ multiplex PCR. Of 2 million to 2.5 million clones in the sample, about 95% were seen once. These data belong to a study of shared clonotypes between healthy human individuals. Overall study results and limits: Compared with clonotypes that all four donors shared, non-shared clonotypes had lower generation probabilities.

The chain joins TRBV14 to TRBJ2-5, with a possible D match to TRBD2 (6 bases). This sequence originates from a man aged 18 to 30 in good health. The sample comprised naive CD8+ T cells sorted from blood. The DNA for the CDR3 is TGTGCCAGCAGCCTGCGGGGCTTGAGGGTCCAAGAGACCCAGTACTTC. The encoded protein is CASSLRGLRVQETQYF.